The rows below give T cell receptor beta chains drawn from one sample of a study of T cells in Graves' hyperthyroidism and ophthalmopathy. TCRdb re-called the multiplex PCR reads through MiXCR, storing one row per CDR3 protein. The sample consists of nearly 750,000 distinct CDR3 sequences, around a third of them appearing once. Sequenced sample: blood. The receptors stem from a woman aged 40 to 50 with Graves' hyperthyroidism. The CDR3 runs from the conserved cysteine through the conserved F or W. The order of the fields is J gene, V gene, clone size, D gene, CDR3 protein, CDR3 DNA. D genes are given only for firm matches. Only part of the rows carry a size: once, few, many, or a class if the clone is expanded.

TRBJ2-7	TRBV7-2	NA	NA	CASSSNVAGGLGNEQYF	TGTGCCAGCAGCTCCAATGTGGCCGGAGGGTTAGGTAATGAGCAGTACTTC
TRBJ1-1	TRBV10-3	many	TRBD1	CAIRTGAGDTEAFF	TGTGCCATCAGGACAGGGGCGGGGGACACTGAAGCTTTCTTT
TRBJ1-4	TRBV4-1	few	NA	CASSPVGGGNEKLFF	TGCGCCAGCAGCCCAGTAGGGGGGGGAAATGAAAAACTGTTTTTT
TRBJ2-2	TRBV6-5	NA	NA	CASSSQHSNTGEPFF	TGTGCGAGCAGTTCACAGCATTCGAACACCGGGGAGCCGTTTTTT
TRBJ1-5	TRBV12-3/TRBV12-4	many	TRBD1	CASTRQGAQPQHF	TGTGCCAGCACTAGACAGGGGGCCCAGCCCCAGCATTTT
TRBJ2-7	TRBV29-1	many	NA	CSVEDGSGYYEQYF	TGCAGCGTTGAAGATGGGTCCGGATATTACGAGCAGTACTTC
TRBJ1-1	TRBV12-3/TRBV12-4	NA	NA	CASSEISGHWKTFF	TGTGCCAGCAGTGAAATTTCGGGACATTGGAAAACTTTCTTT
TRBJ2-3	TRBV10-3	few	NA	CATSGPTDTQYF	TGTGCCACTTCCGGACCCACAGATACGCAGTATTTT
TRBJ2-2	TRBV6-1	NA	NA	CASRGADTNTGELFF	TGTGCCAGCAGGGGAGCGGATACGAACACCGGGGAGCTGTTTTTT
TRBJ1-2	TRBV10-3	many	NA	CAISEPGRGYTF	TGTGCCATCAGTGAACCAGGACGTGGCTACACCTTC
TRBJ1-2	TRBV7-8	NA	TRBD1	CASSSGQAGAIHGYTF	TGTGCCAGCAGCTCCGGACAGGCAGGGGCCATACATGGCTACACCTTC
TRBJ2-5	TRBV30	NA	NA	CAWSSNRERSQETQYF	TGTGCCTGGAGTTCTAATCGAGAGCGGAGCCAAGAGACCCAGTACTTC
TRBJ2-5	TRBV20-1	few	NA	CSASTGERLWYQETQYF	TGCAGTGCCAGCACCGGGGAAAGGTTATGGTACCAAGAGACCCAGTACTTC
TRBJ1-6	TRBV6-5	few	TRBD1	CASSQSGQGRPYNSPLHF	TGTGCCAGCAGCCAATCGGGACAGGGGCGTCCTTATAATTCACCCCTCCACTTT
TRBJ1-6	TRBV7-9	many	NA	CASSPPRQTNSPLHF	TGTGCCAGCAGCCCACCGCGACAGACGAATTCACCCCTCCACTTT
TRBJ1-5	TRBV15	many	NA	CATSSSGGNQPQHF	TGTGCCACCAGCAGCTCGGGGGGCAATCAGCCCCAGCATTTT
TRBJ1-5	TRBV6-6	many	NA	CASSYGDVQPQHF	TGTGCCAGCAGTTACGGGGATGTGCAGCCCCAGCATTTT
TRBJ2-3	TRBV19	NA	TRBD2	CASSIFGGGGRDTQYF	TGTGCCAGTAGTATCTTCGGGGGGGGGGGCAGAGATACGCAGTATTTT
TRBJ1-2	TRBV12-3/TRBV12-4	NA	NA	CASSDPGGGRHGYTF	TGTGCCAGCAGCGACCCAGGAGGGGGGCGCCACGGCTACACCTTC
TRBJ1-1	TRBV10-1	many	TRBD1	CASSVTGGTEAFF	TGCGCCAGCAGTGTAACAGGGGGAACTGAAGCTTTCTTT
TRBJ1-4	TRBV7-2	many	NA	CASSSGPREKLFF	TGTGCCAGCAGCTCCGGCCCAAGGGAAAAACTGTTTTTT
TRBJ1-1	TRBV29-1	many	NA	CSVRAYIGNTEAFF	TGCAGCGTTCGGGCCTACATCGGGAACACTGAAGCTTTCTTT
TRBJ2-7	TRBV9	many	TRBD1	CASSEGTGGFYEQYF	TGTGCCAGCAGCGAAGGGACAGGGGGGTTCTACGAGCAGTACTTC
TRBJ2-3	TRBV7-2	NA	NA	CASTPGNTQYF	TGTGCCAGCACTCCCGGTAATACGCAGTATTTT
TRBJ2-5	TRBV6-2/TRBV6-3	NA	NA	CASSYLAVGGETQYF	TGTGCCAGCAGTTACCTAGCCGTGGGGGGAGAGACCCAGTACTTC
TRBJ1-3	TRBV5-4	NA	NA	CASSFNRDSSGNTIYF	TGTGCCAGCAGCTTTAACAGGGATAGCTCTGGAAACACCATATATTTT
TRBJ1-2	TRBV20-1	NA	NA	CSARDAGVGGYGYTF	TGCAGTGCTAGAGATGCCGGGGTAGGGGGCTATGGCTACACCTTC
TRBJ2-3	TRBV9	NA	TRBD1	CASKLQGSTDTQYF	TGTGCCAGCAAATTACAGGGGTCCACAGATACGCAGTATTTT
TRBJ2-7	TRBV10-3	NA	TRBD2	CAISYSIASGATYEQYF	TGTGCCATCAGTTACTCGATTGCTAGCGGGGCGACCTACGAGCAGTACTTC
TRBJ1-2	TRBV10-3	many	NA	CAISAWKDGYTF	TGTGCCATCAGTGCCTGGAAGGATGGCTACACCTTC
TRBJ2-7	TRBV19	few	NA	CASSMSVLSPEQYF	TGTGCCAGTAGTATGTCCGTCTTGTCCCCCGAGCAGTACTTC
TRBJ1-5	TRBV6-5	many	NA	CASSLGRSNQPQHF	TGTGCCAGCAGCTTAGGGCGGAGCAATCAGCCCCAGCATTTT
TRBJ2-3	TRBV20-1	once	NA	CSASGGASTDTQYF	TGCAGTGCTAGTGGAGGGGCTAGCACAGATACGCAGTATTTT
TRBJ2-5	TRBV13	NA	TRBD2	CASSRIADGLAGETQYF	TGTGCCAGCAGCCGCATCGCTGATGGGCTAGCGGGAGAGACCCAGTACTTC
TRBJ1-3	TRBV12-3/TRBV12-4	many	NA	CASSPPLSGNTIYF	TGTGCCAGCAGTCCCCCCCTCTCTGGAAACACCATATATTTT
TRBJ2-7	TRBV11-2	many	NA	CASSFDVGSYEQYF	TGTGCCAGCAGCTTCGACGTAGGCTCCTACGAGCAGTACTTC
TRBJ1-2	TRBV12-3/TRBV12-4	many	TRBD1	CASTGTGSVYGYTF	TGTGCCAGCACGGGGACAGGGTCCGTCTATGGCTACACCTTC
TRBJ2-7	TRBV13	few	NA	CASSLGLRREVGTSYEQYF	TGTGCCAGCAGCTTAGGCCTACGAAGGGAGGTCGGTACTTCCTACGAGCAGTACTTC
TRBJ1-5	TRBV7-2	many	NA	CASSLGGGAQPQHF	TGTGCCAGCAGCTTAGGAGGGGGTGCTCAGCCCCAGCATTTT
TRBJ1-2	TRBV2	many	TRBD1	CASSVSDRQSVTDYGYTF	TGTGCCAGCAGTGTGTCGGACAGGCAATCCGTTACCGACTATGGCTACACCTTC
TRBJ1-2	TRBV19	many	TRBD1	CASSRQGGGYTF	TGTGCCAGTAGTCGACAGGGTGGAGGCTACACCTTC
TRBJ1-2	TRBV6-1	NA	TRBD1	CAITWDRDRAPGYGYTF	TGTGCCATCACATGGGACCGGGACAGGGCTCCCGGGTATGGCTACACCTTC
TRBJ1-1	TRBV19	NA	NA	CASKSEEGSWNTEAFF	TGTGCCAGTAAGTCTGAAGAGGGGTCTTGGAACACTGAAGCTTTCTTT
TRBJ2-7	TRBV4-3	NA	NA	CASSFPSMEQYF	TGCGCCAGCAGCTTCCCCTCAATGGAGCAGTACTTC
TRBJ2-6	TRBV12-3/TRBV12-4	NA	NA	CASSLHTSGANVLTF	TGTGCCAGCAGTTTGCATACCTCTGGGGCCAACGTCCTGACTTTC
TRBJ1-2	TRBV7-9	NA	TRBD1	CASSLGIEEGAEGYTF	TGTGCCAGCTCACTTGGAATTGAGGAGGGGGCGGAAGGCTACACCTTC
TRBJ1-1	TRBV7-9	NA	TRBD1	CASSGPGGWGTEAFF	TGTGCCAGCAGCGGGCCAGGGGGCTGGGGCACTGAAGCTTTCTTT
TRBJ1-5	TRBV12-3/TRBV12-4	NA	TRBD1	CASSPTTGSNQPQHF	TGTGCCAGCAGTCCGACGACAGGGAGCAATCAGCCCCAGCATTTT